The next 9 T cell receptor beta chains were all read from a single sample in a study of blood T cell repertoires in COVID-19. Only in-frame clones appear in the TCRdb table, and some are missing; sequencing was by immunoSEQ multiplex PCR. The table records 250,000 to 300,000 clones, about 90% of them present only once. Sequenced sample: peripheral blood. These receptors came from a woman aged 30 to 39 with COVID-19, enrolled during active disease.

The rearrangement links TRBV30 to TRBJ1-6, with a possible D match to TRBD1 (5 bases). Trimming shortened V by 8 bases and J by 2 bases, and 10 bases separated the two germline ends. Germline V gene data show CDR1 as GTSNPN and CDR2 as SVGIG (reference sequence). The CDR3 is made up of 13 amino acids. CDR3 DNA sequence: TGTGCCCTCAGGGAGGCCTATAATTCACCCCTCCACTTT. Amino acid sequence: CALREAYNSPLHF.

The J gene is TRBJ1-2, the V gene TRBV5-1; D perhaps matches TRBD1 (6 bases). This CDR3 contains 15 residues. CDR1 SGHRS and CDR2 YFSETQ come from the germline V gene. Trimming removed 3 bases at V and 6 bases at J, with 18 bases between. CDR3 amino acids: CASSSYRAWSDGYTF. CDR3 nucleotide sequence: TGCGCCAGCAGCTCATACAGGGCATGGTCGGATGGCTACACCTTC.

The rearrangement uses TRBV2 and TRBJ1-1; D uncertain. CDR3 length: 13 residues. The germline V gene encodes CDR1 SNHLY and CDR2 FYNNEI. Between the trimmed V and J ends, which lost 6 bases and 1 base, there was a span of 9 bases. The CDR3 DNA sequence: TGTGCCAGCAGAATATCAGAGAACACTGAAGCTTTCTTT. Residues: CASRISENTEAFF.

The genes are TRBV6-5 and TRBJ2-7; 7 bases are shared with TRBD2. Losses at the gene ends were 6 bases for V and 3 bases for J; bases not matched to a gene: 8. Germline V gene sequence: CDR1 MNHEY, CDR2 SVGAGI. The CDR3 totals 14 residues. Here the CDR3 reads CASSPSGTNYEQYF. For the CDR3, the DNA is TGTGCCAGCAGCCCCAGTGGGACTAACTACGAGCAGTACTTC.

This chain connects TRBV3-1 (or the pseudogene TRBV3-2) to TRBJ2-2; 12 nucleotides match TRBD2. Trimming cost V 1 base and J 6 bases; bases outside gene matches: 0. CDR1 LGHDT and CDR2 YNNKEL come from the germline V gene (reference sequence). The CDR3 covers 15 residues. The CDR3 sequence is CASSQGLAGAGELFF. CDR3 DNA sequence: TGTGCCAGCAGCCAAGGACTAGCGGGAGCCGGGGAGCTGTTTTTT.

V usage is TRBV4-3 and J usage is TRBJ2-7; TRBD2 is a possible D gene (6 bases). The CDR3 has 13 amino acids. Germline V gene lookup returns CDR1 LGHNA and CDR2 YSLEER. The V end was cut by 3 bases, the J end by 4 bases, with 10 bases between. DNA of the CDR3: TGCGCCAGCAGCCAGGTGGGGGGATACGAGCAGTACTTC. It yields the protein CASSQVGGYEQYF.

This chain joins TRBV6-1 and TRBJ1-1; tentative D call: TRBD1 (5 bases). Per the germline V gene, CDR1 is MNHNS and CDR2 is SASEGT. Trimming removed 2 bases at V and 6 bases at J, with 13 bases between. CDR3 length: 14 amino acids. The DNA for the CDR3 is TGTGCCAGCAGTGAATCAGGGCATCCAGCTGAAGCTTTCTTT. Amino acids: CASSESGHPAEAFF.

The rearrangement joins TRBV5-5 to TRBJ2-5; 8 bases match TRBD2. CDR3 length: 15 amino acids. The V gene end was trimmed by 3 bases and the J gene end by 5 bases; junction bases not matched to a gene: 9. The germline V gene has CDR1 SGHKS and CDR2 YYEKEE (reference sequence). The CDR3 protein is CASSSIREGHETQYF. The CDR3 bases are TGTGCCAGCAGCTCTATTCGGGAGGGCCATGAGACCCAGTACTTC.

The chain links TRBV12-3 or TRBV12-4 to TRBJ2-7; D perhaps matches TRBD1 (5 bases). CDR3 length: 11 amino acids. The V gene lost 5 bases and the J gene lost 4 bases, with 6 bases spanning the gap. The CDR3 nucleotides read TGTGCCAGCAGTAACAGGTACGAGCAGTACTTC. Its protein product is CASSNRYEQYF.